This entry features one TCR beta chain sequence. Its antigen is unidentified. The repertoire was sequenced with immunoSEQ multiplex PCR; TCRdb's copy has only in-frame clones and lacks some. Of approximately 2.5 million clones in the sample, 93% were seen once. This sample is part of a study of shared clonotypes between healthy human individuals. Study-level results: At large depth, rarefaction still showed sorted-subset sequencing to be incomplete.

All the donors were Caucasian adults who lived in Nashville, Tennessee. V lost 3 bases to trimming and J lost 5 bases, with 13 bases between them. Germline assignment: CDR1 SGHTA and CDR2 FQGNSA. This CDR3 is built from 15 residues. The specimen sequenced was naive CD4+ T cells from PBMCs. The sample's subset: CD45RA+ positively selected. The TCR sequence derives from a man aged 18 to 29 in good health. Some clones in this sample may be carry-over from other donors' samples. The chain recombines TRBV7-2 with TRBJ2-2; either TRBD1 or TRBD2 may fit D (6 bases each). The CDR3 sequence is CASSFTRGQTGELFF. The CDR3 nucleotides are TGTGCCAGCAGCTTTACTCGGGGGCAAACCGGGGAGCTGTTTTTT.